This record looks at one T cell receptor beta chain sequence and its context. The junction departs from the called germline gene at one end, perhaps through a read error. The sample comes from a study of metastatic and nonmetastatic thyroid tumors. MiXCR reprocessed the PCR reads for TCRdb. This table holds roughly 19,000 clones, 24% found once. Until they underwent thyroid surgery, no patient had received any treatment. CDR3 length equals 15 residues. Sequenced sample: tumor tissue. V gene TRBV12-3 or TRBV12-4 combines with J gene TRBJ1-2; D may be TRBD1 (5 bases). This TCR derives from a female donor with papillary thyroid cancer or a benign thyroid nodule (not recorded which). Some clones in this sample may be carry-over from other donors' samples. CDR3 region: CASSFPGCQDYCYTF. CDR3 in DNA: TGTGCCAGCAGTTTCCCAGGGTGCCAGGACTATTGCTACACCTTC.